This TCR beta chain was captured by sequencing in a study of blood T cell repertoires in COVID-19. In the study overall: Acute and convalescent COVID-19 specimens originated in the United States, Italy and Spain.

Germline CDR1 is LNHDA and CDR2 is SQIVND (reference sequence). Trimming took off 6 bases at V and 9 bases at J, with 21 bases between the two ends. The CDR3 totals 15 residues. Clones were sequenced by immunoSEQ multiplex PCR, and TCRdb holds only the in-frame ones, with some missing. The sample has 100,000 or so clones, less than 80% seen once; the top ten hold around an eighth. The clonotype was recovered from a woman aged 80 or older with acute or convalescent COVID-19. The chain recombines TRBV19 with TRBJ1-5, with no clear D. The sequencing sample was made of peripheral blood. DNA of the CDR3: TGTGCCAGTAGCCCGGGAGGAATGGTGAAGTGGCCCCAGCATTTT. It specifies CASSPGGMVKWPQHF. Full variable domain (outside the CDR3, taken from reference TRBV19 and TRBJ1-5): DGGITQSPKYLFRKEGQNVTLSCEQNLNHDAMYWYRQDPGQGLRLIYYSQIVNDFQKGDIAEGYSVSREKKESFPLTVTSAQKNPTAFYLCASSPGGMVKWPQHFGDGTRLSIL.